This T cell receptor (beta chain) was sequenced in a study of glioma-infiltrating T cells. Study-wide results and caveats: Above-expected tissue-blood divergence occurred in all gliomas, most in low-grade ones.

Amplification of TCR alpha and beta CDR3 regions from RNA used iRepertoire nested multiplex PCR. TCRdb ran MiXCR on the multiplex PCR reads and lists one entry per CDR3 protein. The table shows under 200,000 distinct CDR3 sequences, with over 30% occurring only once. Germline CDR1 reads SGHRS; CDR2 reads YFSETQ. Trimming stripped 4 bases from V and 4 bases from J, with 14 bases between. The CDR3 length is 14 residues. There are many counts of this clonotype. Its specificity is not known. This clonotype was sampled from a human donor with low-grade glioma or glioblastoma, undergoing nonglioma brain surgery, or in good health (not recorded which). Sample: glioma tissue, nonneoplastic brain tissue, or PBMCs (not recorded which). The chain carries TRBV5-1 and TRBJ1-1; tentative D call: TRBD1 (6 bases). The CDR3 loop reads CASSPTPGATEAFF. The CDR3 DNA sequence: TGCGCCAGCAGCCCGACCCCGGGGGCCACTGAAGCTTTCTTT.